The 17 T cell receptor beta chains presented below share a single source sample, sequenced in a study of radiotherapy plus CTLA-4 blockade in lung cancer. Clones were sequenced by immunoSEQ multiplex PCR, and TCRdb holds only the in-frame ones, with some missing. Seen here are about 78,000 clones, 85% to 90% observed once, and the top ten hold around 0.8%. The sequencing used peripheral blood, collected from a patient treated with radiotherapy plus ipilimumab. Receptor source: a human donor with non-small cell lung cancer who had stable disease on radiotherapy plus ipilimumab.

CDR3 nucleotide sequence: TGTGCCAGCAGCCAAGTTGGGACTAGCGGCGCAGAGACCCAGTACTTC. This translates into CASSQVGTSGAETQYF. The chain employs TRBV4-2 and TRBJ2-5; 11 positions match TRBD2. With V trimmed by 1 base and J by 4 bases, 5 bases remained unmatched. Germline values: CDR1 LGHNA, CDR2 YNFKEQ. This CDR3 region has 16 residues.

The V gene is TRBV29-1, the J gene TRBJ1-2, with 9 bases fitting TRBD1. Per the germline V gene, CDR1 is SQVTM and CDR2 is ANQGSEA. The CDR3 contains 14 residues. The J segment lost 5 bases and the V segment lost 6 bases, leaving 10 bases of the junction unmatched. CDR3 DNA: TGCAGCGTGGGTTCCGGGACAGGGACTTATGGCTACACCTTC. Residues: CSVGSGTGTYGYTF.

In its sample, this clone was seen a few times. CDR3 loop: CASSTTSSYEQYF. The CDR3 DNA sequence: TGTGCCAGTAGTACGACTAGCAGCTACGAGCAGTACTTC. The chain has TRBV19 and TRBJ2-7, with 7 bases that match TRBD2. The germline CDR1 and CDR2 sequences are LNHDA and SQIVND (reference sequence). V trimming: 4 bases; J trimming: 3 bases; junction bases outside the gene matches: 3. The CDR3 sequence is 13 residues long.

This chain links TRBV2 with TRBJ1-5; 7 bases line up with TRBD1. Trimming at V came to 5 bases and at J to 2 bases, leaving 9 bases not matched to a gene. CDR1 and CDR2 from the germline V gene are SNHLY and FYNNEI. The CDR3 loop spans 16 amino acids. The CDR3 DNA follows: TGTGCCAGCAGTAGAAGGGGGCTAGAAGGCAATCAGCCCCAGCATTTT. As protein: CASSRRGLEGNQPQHF.

The V gene is TRBV7-2, the J gene TRBJ2-3; D not certain. From germline, CDR1 is SGHTA and CDR2 FQGNSA. Trimming took off 1 base at V and 1 base at J, with 12 bases between the two ends. This CDR3 comprises 16 residues. CDR3 sequence reads: CASSLGSGLRTDTQYF. The CDR3, as DNA: TGTGCCAGCAGCTTAGGATCCGGGCTGCGCACAGATACGCAGTATTTT.

This CDR3 reads CASSQNRDHSPLHF. DNA of the CDR3: TGTGCCAGCAGCCAAAACAGGGACCATTCACCCCTCCACTTT. J is TRBJ1-6 and V is TRBV4-2; TRBD1 might be the D (6 bases). CDR3 length equals 14 residues. The germline V and J ends were trimmed by 2 bases and 8 bases, with 10 bases remaining between them. Germline V gives CDR1 LGHNA, CDR2 YNFKEQ.

V and J are TRBV27 and TRBJ2-3, with 10 bases aligning to TRBD2. The V segment lost 2 bases and the J segment 5 bases; nucleotides outside the gene matches: 7. Germline loops: CDR1 MNHEY, CDR2 SMNVEV (reference sequence). This CDR3 is built from 16 residues. The CDR3 nucleotides read TGTGCCAGCAGTTTACCGGTTGGACTAGCGGAAGATACGCAGTATTTT. It codes for CASSLPVGLAEDTQYF.

V gene TRBV2 combines with J gene TRBJ2-5; the D gene could be TRBD1 or TRBD2 (5 bases each). This CDR3 contains 15 residues. Trimming took 6 bases from V and 5 from J, leaving 19 bases between them. Looked up from germline, CDR1 is SNHLY and CDR2 is FYNNEI. The CDR3 nucleotides read TGTGCCAGCAGACCGGGACCCCTCTCGCGTGAGACCCAGTACTTC. Its translation: CASRPGPLSRETQYF.

The table lists this clone with a count of one. CDR3 in DNA: TGTGCCAGCAGCTGGAGGGGTAACGATGAAAAACTGTTTTTT. This sequence encodes CASSWRGNDEKLFF. The V gene is TRBV5-6, the J gene TRBJ1-4; tentative D call: TRBD1 (5 bases). The CDR3 covers 14 residues. The V end lost 3 bases, the J end lost 6 bases, and 12 bases lay between the germline ends. Germline V lookup: CDR1 SGHDT, CDR2 YYEEEE. The full variable domain, rest sourced from reference TRBV5-6 and TRBJ1-4, is DAGVTQSPTHLIKTRGQQVTLRCSPKSGHDTVSWYQQALGQGPQFIFQYYEEEERQRGNFPDRFSGHQFPNYSSELNVNALLLGDSALYLCASSWRGNDEKLFFGSGTQLSVL.

The genes are TRBV30 and TRBJ2-1, with 10 nucleotides matching TRBD2. Per the germline V gene, CDR1 is GTSNPN and CDR2 is SVGIG (reference sequence). This CDR3 region has 14 residues. V dropped 2 bases and J dropped 8; count of bases not matched to a gene: 6. The CDR3: CAWSTSGVVDEQFF. CDR3 in DNA: TGTGCCTGGAGTACTAGCGGGGTTGTCGATGAGCAGTTCTTC.

The chain couples TRBV7-3 to TRBJ2-5; 7 nucleotides line up with TRBD1. The germline CDR1 and CDR2 sequences are SGHTA and FQGTGA. The CDR3 covers 13 residues. The ends lost 5 bases at V and 4 bases at J; junction bases unmatched: 4. As DNA, the CDR3 is TGTGCCAGCAGCCCAGGGACAGTAGAGACCCAGTACTTC. It codes for CASSPGTVETQYF.

V is TRBV2 and J is TRBJ2-1, with 12 bases that match TRBD2. CDR1 SNHLY and CDR2 FYNNEI come from the germline V gene. This CDR3 region has 15 residues. With 5 bases clipped from V and 4 bases from J, the junction kept 3 bases outside the gene matches. The CDR3 DNA reads TGTGCCAGCAGTTCCGGGACTAGCGGGTACAATGAGCAGTTCTTC. Amino acid sequence: CASSSGTSGYNEQFF.

V and J are TRBV4-2 and TRBJ2-5; TRBD2 is a possible D gene (6 bases). V was shortened by 8 bases and J by 1 base, with 14 bases between the two germline ends. This CDR3 spans 14 amino acids. CDR1 and CDR2 (germline): LGHNA, YNFKEQ. CDR3 coding DNA: TGTGCCAGCGGCCGGGGGACCCTCCAAGAGACCCAGTACTTC. It specifies CASGRGTLQETQYF.

The rearrangement uses TRBV5-1 and TRBJ2-1; TRBD1 agrees at 9 bases. The CDR3 loop spans 16 amino acids. Germline CDR1 is SGHRS and CDR2 is YFSETQ. V dropped 2 bases and J dropped 7; count of bases not matched to a gene: 10. The CDR3, as DNA: TGCGCCAGCAGCTTCACCGGGACAGGGTTGGTGAATGAGCAGTTCTTC. Encoded protein: CASSFTGTGLVNEQFF. The variable domain in full, with the rest retrieved from reference TRBV5-1 and TRBJ2-1, is KAGVTQTPRYLIKTRGQQVTLSCSPISGHRSVSWYQQTPGQGLQFLFEYFSETQRNKGNFPGRFSGRQFSNSRSEMNVSTLELGDSALYLCASSFTGTGLVNEQFFGPGTRLTVL.

This chain joins TRBV5-1 and TRBJ2-5, with D maybe TRBD1 (6 bases). Germline lookup yields CDR1 SGHRS and CDR2 YFSETQ. The CDR3 length is 12 residues. Trimming shortened V by 7 bases and J by 1 base, and 8 bases separated the two germline ends. This CDR3 is CASRTAQETQYF. DNA of the CDR3: TGCGCCAGCCGGACAGCCCAAGAGACCCAGTACTTC. Filled out from reference TRBV5-1 and TRBJ2-5, the complete variable domain reads KAGVTQTPRYLIKTRGQQVTLSCSPISGHRSVSWYQQTPGQGLQFLFEYFSETQRNKGNFPGRFSGRQFSNSRSEMNVSTLELGDSALYLCASRTAQETQYFGPGTRLLVL.

This clone has just one count. The genes are TRBV27 and TRBJ1-5, with 7 positions matching TRBD1. The CDR3 runs 15 residues. The V gene end was trimmed by 2 bases and the J gene end by 6 bases; junction bases not matched to a gene: 7. Germline values: CDR1 MNHEY, CDR2 SMNVEV (reference sequence). The CDR3: CASSLGRGVGQPQHF. The DNA of the CDR3 is TGTGCCAGCAGTTTAGGCAGGGGGGTTGGTCAGCCCCAGCATTTT.

V is TRBV10-3 and J is TRBJ2-1; the D is unclear. The V gene lost 6 bases and the J gene lost 1 base, with 10 bases spanning the gap. The CDR3 runs to 14 residues. CDR1 and CDR2 from the germline V gene are ENHRY and SYGVKD. The CDR3 nucleotides are TGTGCCATCAGGCTCGCCAATTCCTACAATGAGCAGTTCTTC. This gives the protein CAIRLANSYNEQFF.